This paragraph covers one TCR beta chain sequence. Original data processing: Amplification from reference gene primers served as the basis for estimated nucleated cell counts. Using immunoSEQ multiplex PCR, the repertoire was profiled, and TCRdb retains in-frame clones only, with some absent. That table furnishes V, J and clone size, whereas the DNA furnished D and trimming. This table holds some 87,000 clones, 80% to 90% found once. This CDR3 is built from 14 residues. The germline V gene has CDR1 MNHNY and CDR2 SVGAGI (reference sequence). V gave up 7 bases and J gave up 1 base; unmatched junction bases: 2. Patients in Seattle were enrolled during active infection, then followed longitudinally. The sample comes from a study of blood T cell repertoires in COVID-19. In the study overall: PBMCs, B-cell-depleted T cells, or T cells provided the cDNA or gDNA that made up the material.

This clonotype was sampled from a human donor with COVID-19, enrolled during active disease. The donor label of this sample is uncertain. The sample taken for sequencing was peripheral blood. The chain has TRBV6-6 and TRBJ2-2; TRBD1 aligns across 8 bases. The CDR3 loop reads CASKGQVNTGELFF. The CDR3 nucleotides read TGTGCCAGCAAGGGACAGGTGAACACCGGGGAGCTGTTTTTT.